The T cell receptor beta chain under discussion was sequenced for a study of blood T cell repertoires in COVID-19. About the research overall: Sites in the United States, Italy and Spain provided acute and convalescent COVID-19 samples. T cells, B-cell-depleted T cells, or PBMCs supplied cDNA or gDNA.

CDR1 and CDR2 from the germline V gene are MDHEN and SYDVKM. V shed 10 bases and J shed 1 base, with 13 bases lying between them. The CDR3 totals 13 residues. As handled by the study authors: Using reference gene primer amplification, nucleated cell counts were estimated. Some clones are missing from TCRdb's copy, which holds only in-frame ones; the method was immunoSEQ multiplex PCR. The DNA was the basis for D and trimming; V, J and clone size are from that table. This table has about 230,000 clones, 83% appearing once. The chain employs TRBV28 and TRBJ1-1; weak D call: TRBD1 (6 bases). Sample: peripheral blood. The clonotype was recovered from a woman aged 45 to 65 with acute or convalescent COVID-19. This CDR3 is CATSGQTNTEAFF. DNA for the CDR3: TGTGCCACCTCCGGACAGACGAACACTGAAGCTTTCTTT.